The 22 T cell receptor beta chains below come from one sample, sequenced in a study of CDR3 diversity in severe acne. MiXCR, applied by TCRdb to the PCR reads, yields one record per CDR3 protein. The data show around 100,000 distinct CDR3 sequences, 51% seen once. Sample: blood. The receptors come from a male donor with acne.

The chain carries TRBV9 and TRBJ2-5; 14 bases align to TRBD2. Per germline, CDR1 SGDLS and CDR2 YYNGEE. With 3 bases clipped from V and 9 bases from J, the junction kept 7 bases outside the gene matches. This CDR3 comprises 15 residues. CDR3 in amino acids: CASSGGTSGSWAQYF. DNA for the CDR3: TGTGCCAGCAGCGGCGGGACTAGCGGGAGTTGGGCCCAGTACTTC.

This clonotype was seen repeatedly, ten times or more. This chain connects TRBV20-1 to TRBJ1-1; no definite D call. Trimming removed 3 bases from V and 2 bases from J, with 7 bases in between. Per germline, CDR1 DFQATT and CDR2 SNEGSKA (reference sequence). This CDR3 contains 12 residues. The CDR3 spells CSASVFNTEAFF. The DNA for the CDR3 is TGCAGTGCTAGTGTCTTCAACACTGAAGCTTTCTTT.

This clonotype came up many times. The chain couples TRBV5-1 to TRBJ2-6; D is uncertain. CDR3 length equals 14 residues. The germline CDR1 and CDR2 sequences are SGHRS and YFSETQ. Trimming shortened V by 2 bases and J by 2 bases, and 5 bases separated the two germline ends. The CDR3 loop reads CASSFGAGANVLTF. The CDR3 nucleotides are TGCGCCAGCAGCTTTGGGGCTGGGGCCAACGTCCTGACTTTC.

V usage is TRBV20-1 and J usage is TRBJ2-1; 7 positions agree with TRBD2. The germline V gene has CDR1 DFQATT and CDR2 SNEGSKA (reference sequence). V lost 1 base, J lost 0 bases, and 9 bases stayed unmatched. This CDR3 is built from 17 residues. CDR3 DNA: TGCAGTGCTAGAGGGCGGGAGTCCTCCTACTCCTACAATGAGCAGTTCTTC. Translation gives CSARGRESSYSYNEQFF.

This clonotype was seen at least ten times. The rearrangement links TRBV28 to TRBJ2-2, with 7 bases fitting TRBD1. In germline, CDR1 is MDHEN, CDR2 SYDVKM. CDR3 size: 15 residues. V lost 6 bases and J lost 5; bases outside the gene matches: 9. The CDR3: CASRTGTANTGELFF. In nucleotides, the CDR3 is TGTGCCAGCAGGACAGGGACAGCAAATACCGGGGAGCTGTTTTTT.

In regard to this clonotype: One base away lies a much larger clone, so this may be a sequencing read error. In nucleotides, the CDR3 is TGTGCCAGCAGTCCGGGACTCGCCTCAGATACGCAGTATTTT. Translation gives CASSPGLASDTQYF. This rearrangement joins TRBV5-6 to TRBJ2-3; possibly TRBD2 for D (6 bases). Germline assignment: CDR1 SGHDT and CDR2 YYEEEE. The CDR3 loop spans 14 amino acids. V was pared by 5 bases and J by 4 bases, with 14 bases between.

The V and J genes are TRBV10-3 and TRBJ2-1, with 13 bases identical to TRBD2. J gave up 5 bases and V 3 bases, and 7 bases lay outside the gene matches. This CDR3 region has 17 residues. From germline, CDR1 is ENHRY and CDR2 SYGVKD. The CDR3 DNA is TGTGCCATCAGTGATCGGACTAGCGGGAGCTTCGACAATGAGCAGTTCTTC. Translation gives CAISDRTSGSFDNEQFF.

This clonotype was seen at least ten times. V and J are TRBV5-1 and TRBJ2-1; a possible D gene is TRBD2 (6 bases). Trimming took 3 bases from V and 8 from J, leaving 12 bases between them. Germline CDR1 reads SGHRS; CDR2 reads YFSETQ. The CDR3 contains 13 residues. CDR3 protein: CASSSSPGDEQFF. The CDR3, as DNA: TGCGCCAGCAGCTCCTCCCCGGGGGATGAGCAGTTCTTC.

This clonotype was observed many times. One junction end disagrees with the germline gene, perhaps due to a read error. This rearrangement joins TRBV7-7 to TRBJ1-4; no clear D. CDR1 is SSHAT and CDR2 is FNYEAQ in the germline V gene (reference sequence). The CDR3 runs 14 residues. DNA of the CDR3: TGTGCTAGCAGCTCAGGAGCTGGTAATGAAAAACTGTTTTTT. Its translation: CASSSGAGNEKLFF. Full variable domain (remainder filled in from reference TRBV7-7 and TRBJ1-4): GAGVSQSPRYKVTKRGQDVTLRCDPISSHATLYWYQQALGQGPEFLTYFNYEAQPDKSGLPSDRFSAERPEGSISTLTIQRTEQRDSAMYRCASSSGAGNEKLFFGSGTQLSVL.

Notes on this clonotype: One end of the junction varies from germline; a read error may be responsible. The V call is TRBV24-1, the J call TRBJ2-1; D could derive from TRBD1 or TRBD2 (5 bases each). The CDR3 consists of 16 residues. Germline V gene sequence: CDR1 KGHDR, CDR2 SFDVKD. CDR3 amino acids: CATSAEGTGRDDERFF. Here the CDR3 DNA reads TGTGCTACCAGTGCTGAGGGGACCGGACGAGACGATGAGCGGTTCTTC.

A few counts support this clonotype. The rearrangement joins TRBV7-8 to TRBJ1-5; D is possibly TRBD1 (5 bases). The CDR3 covers 15 residues. Germline V gene lookup returns CDR1 SGHVS and CDR2 FQNEAQ. Trimming took 5 bases from V and 11 from J, leaving 22 bases between them. The CDR3 loop is CASSEGLGGGETQHF. In DNA, the CDR3 is TGTGCCAGCAGCGAGGGACTAGGTGGGGGGGAGACCCAGCATTTT.

This clonotype was detected many times. The chain has TRBV4-2 and TRBJ1-5; D unclear. This CDR3 is built from 12 residues. The germline V gene has CDR1 LGHNA and CDR2 YNFKEQ. Trimming stripped 1 base from V and 9 bases from J, with 7 bases between. This CDR3 is CASSQGVGPQHF. The CDR3 DNA reads TGTGCCAGCAGCCAAGGGGTTGGGCCCCAGCATTTT.

The chain carries TRBV9 and TRBJ2-7, with D unresolved. V shed 4 bases and J shed 2 bases, with 7 bases lying between them. The CDR3 runs to 12 residues. In germline, CDR1 is SGDLS, CDR2 YYNGEE. In nucleotides, the CDR3 is TGTGCCAGCAGCCTCCCTGCCTACGAGCAGTACTTC. Its translation is CASSLPAYEQYF.

In this sample, this clonotype turned up once. Given a much more abundant clone one base away, this may be a read error. The chain links TRBV6-1 to TRBJ2-3; possible D gene TRBD2, 5 bases. Germline CDR1 and CDR2: MNHNS and SASEGT. The CDR3 covers 14 residues. V was cut by 5 bases and J by 8 bases, with 17 bases left in between. CDR3 nucleotide sequence: TGTGCCAGCAGTCCCCTAGGAGATGGAGGTACGCAGTATTTT. It is translated as CASSPLGDGGTQYF.

This clonotype came up many times. The rearrangement uses TRBV6-1 and TRBJ2-1, with D hard to call. V was trimmed by 6 bases and J by 4 bases, leaving 10 bases between them. The CDR3 is made up of 13 amino acids. The germline V gene has CDR1 MNHNS and CDR2 SASEGT. The DNA of the CDR3 is TGTGCCAGCAGCCCTACAGAATACAATGAGCAGTTCTTC. This sequence encodes CASSPTEYNEQFF.

The V and J genes are TRBV24-1 and TRBJ2-7; 10 bases fit TRBD1. The ends lost 5 bases at V and 9 bases at J; junction bases unmatched: 3. Germline V CDR1 and CDR2: KGHDR, SFDVKD. This CDR3 has 12 amino acids. CDR3 protein: CATSADRGRQYF. In DNA form, the CDR3 reads TGTGCCACCAGTGCAGACAGGGGGCGGCAGTACTTC.

This clonotype was seen many times. This chain links TRBV29-1 with TRBJ2-3; the D is unclear. CDR1 is SQVTM, CDR2 ANQGSEA, per germline. Trimming removed 5 bases from V and 1 base from J, with 13 bases in between. This CDR3 comprises 14 residues. DNA for the CDR3: TGCAGCGTTCAGAGACAAGAGGGCACAGATACGCAGTATTTT. This codes for CSVQRQEGTDTQYF.

This clonotype was recorded a few times. The chain joins TRBV27 to TRBJ2-3; D is undetermined. CDR3 length equals 12 residues. Per germline, CDR1 MNHEY and CDR2 SMNVEV (reference sequence). V shed 4 bases and J shed 6 bases, with 8 bases lying between them. CDR3 in DNA: TGTGCCAGCAGTTCCGGTGGGGATACGCAGTATTTT. It translates to CASSSGGDTQYF.

In its sample, this clonotype was seen a few times. J is TRBJ1-1 and V is TRBV10-1; D possibly corresponds to TRBD1 (5 bases). CDR3 length equals 12 residues. V lost 4 bases and J lost 4, with 7 bases in between. Germline assignment: CDR1 WNHNN and CDR2 SYGVQD (reference sequence). The DNA of the CDR3 is TGCGCCAGCAGTGGCCAGGGCACTGAAGCTTTCTTT. This encodes CASSGQGTEAFF.

This clonotype was detected many times. The chain has TRBV25-1 and TRBJ1-2; D is ambiguous. The CDR3 has 14 residues. Germline assignment: CDR1 MGHDK and CDR2 SYGVNS. Trimming took 7 bases from V and 4 from J, leaving 16 bases between them. The DNA for the CDR3 is TGTGCCAGCATCCCAGAGGGCCGGAGCTATGGCTACACCTTC. Translated, it gives CASIPEGRSYGYTF.

The J gene is TRBJ1-1, the V gene TRBV10-3; D gene ambiguous. Germline V gene sequence: CDR1 ENHRY, CDR2 SYGVKD. Trimming pared 10 bases from V and 2 bases from J, leaving 8 bases between. The CDR3 is made up of 11 amino acids. The CDR3 DNA sequence: TGTGCCAGCACAAGTAACACTGAAGCTTTCTTT. Translated: CASTSNTEAFF.

This clonotype was picked up many times. The chain uses TRBV2 and TRBJ1-1; 12 nucleotides match TRBD1. The CDR3 is 17 residues long. From germline, CDR1 is SNHLY and CDR2 FYNNEI. Unmatched junction bases numbered 7, after V lost 4 bases and J lost 1 base. The CDR3 nucleotides are TGTGCCAGCAGTGCTAGGGGACAGGGGGCAAGGAACACTGAAGCTTTCTTT. Encoded protein: CASSARGQGARNTEAFF.